This TCR beta chain was identified during a study of T cell responses to AZD1222 COVID-19 vaccine. The study's findings and limits: Of the AZD1222 recipients, only five or six were seropositive at baseline. Spike-specific TCR breadth and depth grew following two AZD1222 doses. Clonal diversity was possibly underestimated; the donors were predominantly white British and more often female.

Profiled with immunoSEQ multiplex PCR; TCRdb holds only in-frame clones, not every one. The data contain some 54,000 clones, 70% to 90% of them singletons. A word on this clone: Its antigen remains unidentified.

This sequence originates from an adult in good health. Sequencing used peripheral blood, obtained on day 0 of AZD1222 vaccination.

CDR3 in DNA: TGTGCCAGTAGCGGATATTCCGGAGGAGGGCGGGGTGAGCAGTTCTTC. Translated: CASSGYSGGGRGEQFF. The chain joins TRBV19 to TRBJ2-1, with D possibly being TRBD2 (6 bases). Germline V gene sequence: CDR1 LNHDA, CDR2 SQIVND (reference sequence). V was shortened by 6 bases and J by 9 bases, with 24 bases between the two germline ends. The CDR3 length is 16 residues.